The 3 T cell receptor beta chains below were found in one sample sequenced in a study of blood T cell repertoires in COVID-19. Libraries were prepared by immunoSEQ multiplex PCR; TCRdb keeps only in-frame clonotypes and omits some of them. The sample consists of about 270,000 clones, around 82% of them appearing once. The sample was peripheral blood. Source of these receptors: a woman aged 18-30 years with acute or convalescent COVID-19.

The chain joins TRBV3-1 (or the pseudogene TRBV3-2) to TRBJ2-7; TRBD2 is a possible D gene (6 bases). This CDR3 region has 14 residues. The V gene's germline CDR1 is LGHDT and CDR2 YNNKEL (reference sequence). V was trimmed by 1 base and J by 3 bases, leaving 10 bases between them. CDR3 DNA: TGTGCCAGCAGCCAAGCCTTAGCGGTCTACGAGCAGTACTTC. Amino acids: CASSQALAVYEQYF.

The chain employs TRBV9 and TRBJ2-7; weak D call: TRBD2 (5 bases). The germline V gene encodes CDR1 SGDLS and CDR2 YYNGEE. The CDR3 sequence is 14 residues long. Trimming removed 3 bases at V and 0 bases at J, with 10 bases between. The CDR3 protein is CASSGTGSSYEQYF. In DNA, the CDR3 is TGTGCCAGCAGCGGAACGGGGAGCTCCTACGAGCAGTACTTC.

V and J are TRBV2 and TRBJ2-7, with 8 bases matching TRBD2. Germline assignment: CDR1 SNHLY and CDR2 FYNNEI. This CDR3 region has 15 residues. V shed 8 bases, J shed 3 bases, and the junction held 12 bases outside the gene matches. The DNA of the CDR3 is TGTGCCAGCCTAATAAAGCGGGAGTCGGGCTACGAGCAGTACTTC. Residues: CASLIKRESGYEQYF.